Given below is one T cell receptor beta chain in context. Its binding antigen is unknown. Base quality data are lacking; no much larger clone is found one base away. Ficoll-Paque density gradient centrifugation was the method used to isolate PBMCs. The sample comes from a study of T-cell memory formation after mild COVID-19 (TCRdb year 2021). Some background on the complete study: TCR sequence clusters from the two donors were found to be largely donor specific. In a couple of donors, T-cell clones that expanded and contracted after mild COVID-19 were tracked by sequencing TCRalpha and TCRbeta repertoires over time. The cohort was made up of two young adult volunteers, one female and one male, who were previously healthy. Points the paper makes about the study in general: Clones that contracted from day 15 to 85 showed balanced CD4/CD8 phenotypes, whereas a second wave of clones that expanded from day 15 to 37 leaned towards CD4+. The study covered only two mild cases, and larger cohorts including severe cases with pre-infection samples were considered necessary. SARS-CoV-2 specificity of the second-wave clones peaking on day 37 was not confirmed. Some responding clones were detected in pre-infection memory, suggesting pre-existing cross-reactive memory T cells joined the SARS-CoV-2 response. Contracting CD4+ clones turned up mainly in the CM and EM memory subsets, whereas EMRA was where CD8+ clones were enriched.

The CDR3 holds 14 amino acids from the cysteine to the phenylalanine. CDR3 DNA only is kept here, 42 bases in frame from base 1. V loses 6 bases of germline sequence and J loses 5 bases, and the interval between the two ends is 16 bases. Sequences SNHLY (CDR1) and FYNNEI (CDR2) are obtained from the germline V gene. The listed sequencing device is Illumina NovaSeq 6000. cDNA libraries for TCRalpha and TCRbeta were prepared by 5'RACE using constant-segment primers, with sample barcodes and unique molecular identifiers added. RNA was extracted from every sample with Trizol reagent. Libraries were amplified in two PCR steps, with a second sample barcode and Illumina TruSeq adapters added in the second step. Sequencing of libraries was performed on an Illumina NovaSeq with 2 x 150 bp paired-end reads. Per the original workflow: Demultiplexing of reads and collapsing into UMI-guided consensus sequences were performed with migec v1.2.7. Using mixcr v2.1.11, the UMI consensuses were aligned to TRA and TRB V and J templates and assembled into clonotypes. A clonotype was counted as expanded or contracted only if both edgeR and NoisET called the change significant, with noise models trained on biological replicates. For edgeR calls, the thresholds were a false discovery rate-adjusted p below 0.01 and a log2 fold-change of 1. As an exploratory analysis of dynamics, max-normalized trajectories of the 1000 most abundant clonotypes were examined by PCA with hierarchical clustering. The CD4 or CD8 phenotype of responding clones was assigned using the separately sequenced CD4+ and CD8+ repertoires. The raw public reads went through TCRdb reprocessing: fastp at Q25, MiXCR clone calling, in-frame beta chains kept. When rows share a CDR3 protein, they turn into one entry using the most common DNA and genes. The V and J calls here are based on TCRdb, not the publication. The table for this sample lists tens of thousands of distinct CDR3 sequences; 9% to 9.5% of them were counted only once. Clones ranked in the top ten supply 0.9% to 1.5% of the sample.

The clonotype originates from a man aged 18 to 35 who had mild COVID-19 (a few samples of this study predate the infection). The sample titles of this study are shuffled in the database, so cell type and time point are left out; the donor was told from shared clones. The V gene is TRBV2 and the J gene is TRBJ2-5; TRBD1 might be the D gene, on 5 matching bases. The source material was PBMCs or a T cell subset sorted from them (not recorded which). The sequence in DNA is TGTGCCAGCAGGGGTTCGGACAACTGGGAGACCCAGTACTTC. This codes for CASRGSDNWETQYF.